A selection of T cell receptor beta chains follows, all from one sample in a study of T cell repertoires in cytomegalovirus infection. TCRdb itself ran the reads through MiXCR, one entry per CDR3 protein. The sample holds hundreds of thousands of distinct CDR3 sequences, 35% to 45% seen once. The sequenced sample was PBMCs. Receptors were obtained from a human donor in good health (CMV status not recorded). Some clones in this sample may be carry-over from other donors' samples. Both conserved end residues are part of each CDR3. The order of the fields is J gene, D gene, clone size, V gene, CDR3 DNA, CDR3 protein. The D gene is left open where the match is weak. Clone size is given for some rows only: seen once, a few or many times, or a class if the clone is expanded.

TRBJ2-7 - - TRBV6-5 TGTGCCAGCAACGGGGTCTCCTACGAGCAGTACTTC CASNGVSYEQYF
TRBJ2-5 - - TRBV27 TGTGCCAGCAGTTTTCAAGCGTCCTCGACCCAAGAGACCCAGTACTTC CASSFQASSTQETQYF
TRBJ2-4 - many TRBV7-2 TGTGCCAGCAGCTTAGCGTTGGGACTGGGAGAAAACATTCAGTACTTC CASSLALGLGENIQYF
TRBJ2-1 - many TRBV7-2 TGTGCCAGCAGCTTGGGACCTTGGTCCGTCAATGAGCAGTTCTTC CASSLGPWSVNEQFF
TRBJ2-1 TRBD2 many TRBV11-3 TGTGCCAGCAGCCACCGGACTAGCGGGAGTTATGAGCAGTTCTTC CASSHRTSGSYEQFF
TRBJ1-1 TRBD1 few TRBV7-3 TGTGCCAGCAGCCTCGGGACAGCTAACTCTGAAGCTTTCTTT CASSLGTANSEAFF
TRBJ1-3 - - TRBV3-1 TGTGCCAGCAGAGACACGTATGGACAGTCCGGAAACACCATATATTTT CASRDTYGQSGNTIYF
TRBJ2-6 TRBD1 - TRBV6-1 TGTGCCAGCAGTGTTAGGGGGCTTGGGGCCAACGTCCTGACTTTC CASSVRGLGANVLTF
TRBJ1-2 - - TRBV12-3/TRBV12-4 TGTGCCAGCAGTTTAGGGGACAACCGCAACTATGGCTACACCTTC CASSLGDNRNYGYTF
TRBJ2-2 - - TRBV5-1 TGCGCCAGCAGCTCCGAGGAACGGCTTGCCACCGGGGAGCTGTTTTTT CASSSEERLATGELFF
TRBJ2-7 - - TRBV19 TGTGCCAGTAGTATTTCTGGGGGCGCACTAGACGAGCAGTACTTC CASSISGGALDEQYF
TRBJ2-3 TRBD2 - TRBV5-1 TGCGCCAGCAGCCCCCCCGGGGGGAAAGGGGAAGATACGCAGTATTTT CASSPPGGKGEDTQYF
TRBJ1-5 - - TRBV7-6 TGTGACAGCAGCTTAGGTGGAGGGAGCAATCAGCCCCAGCATTTT CDSSLGGGSNQPQHF
TRBJ2-3 TRBD2 few TRBV7-7 TGTGCTAGCAGCCCGACTAGCAATGTAGCAGATACGCAGTATTTT CASSPTSNVADTQYF
TRBJ1-5 - - TRBV27 TGTGCCAGCAGTTTCGCCAGACATAGCAATCAGCCCCAGCATTTT CASSFARHSNQPQHF
TRBJ1-2 TRBD1 few TRBV28 TGTGCCAGCAGGCACGGACAGGGGAAATTCTATGGCTACACCTTC CASRHGQGKFYGYTF
TRBJ1-1 - few TRBV12-3/TRBV12-4 TGTGCCAGCAGTTTATTAGCTGTGAACACTGAAGCTTTCTTT CASSLLAVNTEAFF
TRBJ2-5 - - TRBV20-1 TGCAGTGCTAGACCTGTTCAGGGAAGTGAAGAGACCCAGTACTTC CSARPVQGSEETQYF
TRBJ1-4 TRBD1 few TRBV7-8 TGTGCCAGCAGCTCGACAGGGAGTATTGAAAAACTGTTTTTT CASSSTGSIEKLFF
TRBJ1-5 - many TRBV6-2/TRBV6-3 TGTGCCAGCAGCTCCAACAGGGACGACCAGCCCCAGCATTTT CASSSNRDDQPQHF
TRBJ2-1 - - TRBV7-2 TGTGCCAGCAGCTGGGACCGGGGGAATGAGCAGTTCTTC CASSWDRGNEQFF
TRBJ2-7 - - TRBV28 TGTGTCAGCCGGTACGGGGGGCTCGCCTACGAGCAGTACTTC CVSRYGGLAYEQYF
TRBJ1-1 - - TRBV7-2 TGTGCCAGCAGCTTAGCCTCCCCGAACACTGAAGCTTTCTTT CASSLASPNTEAFF
TRBJ2-5 - - TRBV27 TGTGCCAGCACCACTAGGAGGGAAGAGACCCAGTACTTC CASTTRREETQYF
TRBJ2-5 TRBD1 - TRBV19 TGTGCCAGTAGTATAGTGACAGGGGAAGAGACCCAGTACTTC CASSIVTGEETQYF
TRBJ2-5 TRBD1 - TRBV7-9 TGTGCCACCAGGGGGCTCCAAGAGACCCAGTACTTC CATRGLQETQYF
TRBJ2-5 - - TRBV12-3/TRBV12-4 TGTGCCAGCAGTTTGGAGGGGCAATGGGGAGAGACCCAGTACTTC CASSLEGQWGETQYF